The 26 T cell receptor beta chains given below trace back to one sample, sequenced in a study of T cell responses to AZD1222 COVID-19 vaccine (dated by TCRdb to the early 2020s). To prepare the library, the immunoSEQ multiplex PCR assay was applied. TCRdb retrieved this table from immuneACCESS and kept in-frame rearrangements only. Not all clones are present; in checked studies, unresolved V genes account for under half, and no reason is known for the remainder. This sample holds under 50,000 clones; about 80% were observed only once. The ten most abundant clones make up approximately 21% of the sample. The intended sense of this specimen's time point label: about 28 days (+/-7) after the second vaccine dose. The treatment or condition label corresponds to: meningococcal conjugate vaccine given as trial control. Sequences were derived from peripheral blood, sampled 28 days after the second dose of the MenACWY control vaccine. All receptors come from an adult who received the MenACWY meningococcal vaccine as a control.

The chain joins TRBV27 to TRBJ1-1; TRBD1 matches at 8 bases. The CDR3 covers 16 residues. The germline CDR1 and CDR2 sequences are MNHEY and SMNVEV (reference sequence). The trim removed 4 bases at V and 2 bases at J, leaving 9 bases unmatched. The CDR3 loop is CASSSDDRGGNTEAFF. The CDR3 DNA follows: TGTGCCAGCAGTTCAGACGACAGGGGAGGCAACACTGAAGCTTTCTTT.

This clone was seen a single time. The chain employs TRBV12-3 or TRBV12-4 and TRBJ2-2, with D unclear. The CDR3 is 12 amino acids. The V end lost 3 bases, the J end lost 5 bases, and 4 bases lay between the germline ends. The CDR3, as DNA: TGTGCCAGCAGTTTTTGGACCGGGGAGCTGTTTTTT. The encoded protein is CASSFWTGELFF.

The gene calls are TRBV5-1 and TRBJ2-1; 7 bases are a match to TRBD1. The CDR3 is made up of 14 amino acids. Trimming took 5 bases from V and 3 from J; bases not matched to a gene: 5. The germline gives CDR1 SGHRS, CDR2 YFSETQ. DNA for the CDR3: TGCGCCAGCAGGACCGGGACAGACTACAATGAGCAGTTCTTC. Translation gives CASRTGTDYNEQFF.

V gene TRBV30 combines with J gene TRBJ2-1, with 11 bases lining up with TRBD2. This CDR3 has 15 residues. Germline CDR1 reads GTSNPN; CDR2 reads SVGIG (reference sequence). With V trimmed by 2 bases and J by 8 bases, 8 bases remained unmatched. Here the CDR3 DNA reads TGTGCCTGGAGTATGGCGACTAGCGGGGCTGATGAGCAGTTCTTC. Amino acids: CAWSMATSGADEQFF.

This clone was seen more than once but under ten times. This chain connects TRBV19 to TRBJ1-1; 8 nucleotides line up with TRBD1. Germline trimming cut 10 bases from V and 3 bases from J; bases unmatched to any gene: 7. Germline V gene data show CDR1 as LNHDA and CDR2 as SQIVND (reference sequence). The CDR3 runs to 13 residues. CDR3 bases: TGTGCCATCTCGGACAGGGCGGACACTGAAGCTTTCTTT. Translated: CAISDRADTEAFF.

The chain is built from TRBV28 and TRBJ2-7, with TRBD2 as a possible D gene (6 bases). In germline, CDR1 is MDHEN, CDR2 SYDVKM. V was trimmed by 4 bases and J by 3 bases, leaving 19 bases between them. There are 16 residues in the CDR3. CDR3 in amino acids: CASSSPRRDGVYEQYF. The CDR3 DNA reads TGTGCCAGCAGTTCCCCCCGGCGGGACGGAGTCTACGAGCAGTACTTC.

The CDR3, as DNA: TGTGCCAGCAGTCAGGTTTGGGGTAATCAGCCCCAGCATTTT. Translation: CASSQVWGNQPQHF. V is TRBV6-5 and J is TRBJ1-5; no firm D call. This CDR3 spans 14 amino acids. Trimming stripped 5 bases from V and 4 bases from J, with 12 bases between. Per the germline V gene, CDR1 is MNHEY and CDR2 is SVGAGI.

The V and J genes are TRBV19 and TRBJ1-1, with D tentatively TRBD1 (6 bases). CDR3 length: 14 residues. The ends were cut back, 7 bases at V and 4 bases at J, with 16 bases in the middle. Germline lookup yields CDR1 LNHDA and CDR2 SQIVND (reference sequence). This CDR3 is CASIYERGGTEAFF. The CDR3 bases are TGTGCCAGTATTTATGAAAGGGGGGGCACTGAAGCTTTCTTT. The full variable domain, with the rest looked up from reference TRBV19 and TRBJ1-1, is DGGITQSPKYLFRKEGQNVTLSCEQNLNHDAMYWYRQDPGQGLRLIYYSQIVNDFQKGDIAEGYSVSREKKESFPLTVTSAQKNPTAFYLCASIYERGGTEAFFGQGTRLTVV.

This chain's CDR3 is CASSSGPNEQFF. The CDR3 region has the DNA TGCGCCAGCAGCTCCGGACCGAATGAGCAGTTCTTC. V gene TRBV10-2 combines with J gene TRBJ2-1; D gene unclear. The CDR3 is 12 amino acids. V was cut by 6 bases and J by 7 bases, with 10 bases left in between. Germline CDR1 WSHSY, CDR2 SAAADI.

The chain couples TRBV21-1 to TRBJ1-1. TRBV21-1 is an annotated pseudogene. The CDR3 is 15 residues long. The CDR3 sequence is CASRISWLTNTEAFF. The CDR3 DNA reads TGTGCCAGCCGCATAAGTTGGCTAACGAACACTGAAGCTTTCTTT.

This clone turned up a few times. The chain carries TRBV6-6 and TRBJ1-2, with 8 bases lining up with TRBD1. This CDR3 contains 15 residues. Germline V gene lookup returns CDR1 MNHNY and CDR2 SVGAGI (reference sequence). With V trimmed by 2 bases and J by 2 bases, 4 bases remained unmatched. The CDR3 spells CASSYAQGANYGYTF. The CDR3 DNA follows: TGTGCCAGCAGTTACGCCCAGGGGGCCAACTATGGCTACACCTTC.

V and J are TRBV18 and TRBJ2-2; D is possibly TRBD1 (6 bases). Germline V gene data show CDR1 as KGHSH and CDR2 as LQKENI. V was clipped by 6 bases and J by 0 bases, with 11 bases between them. This CDR3 contains 15 residues. The CDR3 sequence: CASSGDIANTGELFF. For the CDR3, the DNA is TGTGCCAGCTCTGGGGACATCGCGAACACCGGGGAGCTGTTTTTT.

CDR3 DNA sequence: TGTGCCAGTCTTCCCCAGCACCGCACAGATACGCAGTATTTT. Translated, it gives CASLPQHRTDTQYF. The gene calls are TRBV28 and TRBJ2-3, with D hard to call. Trimming left V 9 bases short and J 1 base short, with 14 bases between. CDR3 length: 14 residues. CDR1 is MDHEN and CDR2 is SYDVKM in the germline V gene.

This chain connects TRBV27 to TRBJ2-7; 9 bases fit TRBD1. With 4 bases clipped from V and 0 bases from J, the junction kept 7 bases outside the gene matches. CDR3 length: 16 amino acids. CDR1 is MNHEY, CDR2 SMNVEV, per germline (reference sequence). CDR3 bases: TGTGCCAGCAGTTACCGAGGACAGGGGCTCTCCTACGAGCAGTACTTC. This sequence encodes CASSYRGQGLSYEQYF.

The gene calls are TRBV5-6 and TRBJ2-3; TRBD2 matches 9 bases. Germline CDR1 reads SGHDT; CDR2 reads YYEEEE. Trimming took 2 bases from V and 4 from J; bases not matched to a gene: 8. This CDR3 region has 16 residues. For the CDR3, the DNA is TGTGCCAGCAGCTTCGGACTAGCGCCTGGGGCAGATACGCAGTATTTT. It is translated as CASSFGLAPGADTQYF.

This clone was detected a few times. In DNA, the CDR3 is TGTGCCAGCAGCTTTGGGGTTAGGGGGAGCTCCTACGAGCAGTACTTC. Amino acids: CASSFGVRGSSYEQYF. The chain is built from TRBV28 and TRBJ2-7, with D maybe TRBD1 (6 bases). Trimming removed 6 bases at V and 0 bases at J, with 18 bases between. The CDR3 covers 16 residues. The germline CDR1 and CDR2 sequences are MDHEN and SYDVKM.

The chain is built from TRBV10-3 and TRBJ2-5, with D possibly matching TRBD2 (5 bases). CDR1 and CDR2 (germline): ENHRY, SYGVKD. The CDR3 has 12 residues. Trimming took off 10 bases at V and 1 base at J, with 10 bases between the two ends. CDR3 amino acids: CATRRAQETQYF. The CDR3, as DNA: TGTGCCACCCGGCGGGCCCAAGAGACCCAGTACTTC.

The V and J genes are TRBV28 and TRBJ2-2; D remains ambiguous. CDR3 length: 15 residues. Trimming took 1 base from V and 7 from J, leaving 13 bases between them. CDR1 is MDHEN, CDR2 SYDVKM, per germline. Here the CDR3 reads CASSLSPRHRGELFF. In DNA, the CDR3 is TGTGCCAGCAGTTTATCCCCACGACATCGCGGGGAGCTGTTTTTT.

The chain recombines TRBV7-6 with TRBJ2-3; TRBD1 aligns across 12 bases. This CDR3 is built from 16 residues. After removal of 2 bases from V and 5 bases from J, the junction contained 5 bases not matched to a gene. Germline V gives CDR1 SGHVS, CDR2 FNYEAQ. CDR3 amino acids: CASSLRDRGLVDTQYF. CDR3 sequence (DNA): TGTGCCAGCAGCTTAAGGGACAGGGGGCTGGTAGATACGCAGTATTTT.

CDR3 residues: CASSVDEGAVGYTF. The CDR3 coding sequence is TGTGCCAGCAGCGTAGATGAGGGGGCAGTCGGCTACACCTTC. The rearrangement links TRBV9 to TRBJ1-2, with TRBD1 identical over 7 bases. The V and J ends lost 0 bases and 8 bases, in that order; junction bases with no gene match: 7. The CDR3 is 14 residues long. The germline V gene encodes CDR1 SGDLS and CDR2 YYNGEE.

The chain combines TRBV28 with TRBJ2-7; 9 nucleotides match TRBD2. The V and J ends lost 3 bases and 1 base, in that order; junction bases with no gene match: 4. Germline CDR1 and CDR2: MDHEN and SYDVKM. The CDR3 runs 15 residues. Here the CDR3 DNA reads TGTGCCAGCAGTTTTCCGGCGGGAGGGTCCTACGAGCAGTACTTC. It yields the protein CASSFPAGGSYEQYF.

This clone is a singleton in its sample. V gene TRBV5-1 combines with J gene TRBJ1-2; 12 bases are a match to TRBD1. CDR3 length: 15 residues. Germline lookup yields CDR1 SGHRS and CDR2 YFSETQ. V lost 4 bases to trimming and J lost 6 bases; unmatched junction nucleotides: 7. The CDR3 DNA reads as TGCGCCAGCAGCCCGGCCGGGACAGGGGGCGATGGCTACACCTTC. Residues: CASSPAGTGGDGYTF.

There are a few counts of this clone. The chain links TRBV6-6 to TRBJ1-5, with unresolved D. Trimming pared 2 bases from V and 3 bases from J, leaving 5 bases between. This CDR3 spans 13 amino acids. CDR1 and CDR2 from the germline V gene are MNHNY and SVGAGI (reference sequence). The chain's CDR3 is CASSYLYNQPQHF. The CDR3 coding sequence is TGTGCCAGCAGTTACCTATACAATCAGCCCCAGCATTTT.

This clone was detected a few times. The chain recombines TRBV27 with TRBJ1-1, with D unclear. Germline V gene lookup returns CDR1 MNHEY and CDR2 SMNVEV (reference sequence). The CDR3 is 15 residues long. Trimming left V 5 bases short and J 7 bases short, with 20 bases between. In DNA, the CDR3 is TGTGCCAGCAGTCCCGCGGCGACGACCCAGCATGAAGCTTTCTTT. Translated, it gives CASSPAATTQHEAFF.

V usage is TRBV10-3 and J usage is TRBJ1-2; unclear D gene. Germline-derived CDR1 and CDR2 are ENHRY and SYGVKD. This CDR3 region has 15 residues. Trimming removed 0 bases at V and 4 bases at J, with 12 bases between. The CDR3 sequence: CAISESTAIVYGYTF. As DNA, the CDR3 is TGTGCCATCAGTGAGTCGACGGCTATTGTCTATGGCTACACCTTC.

V is TRBV5-1 and J is TRBJ1-2, with 7 bases lining up with TRBD1. Germline CDR1 is SGHRS and CDR2 is YFSETQ. The CDR3 spans 14 residues. Trimming at V came to 2 bases and at J to 7 bases, leaving 8 bases not matched to a gene. The CDR3 bases are TGCGCCAGCAGCTTCACAGGGGACGAGGGTGGCTACACCTTC. This translates into CASSFTGDEGGYTF. Supplemented by reference TRBV5-1 and TRBJ1-2, the full variable domain reads KAGVTQTPRYLIKTRGQQVTLSCSPISGHRSVSWYQQTPGQGLQFLFEYFSETQRNKGNFPGRFSGRQFSNSRSEMNVSTLELGDSALYLCASSFTGDEGGYTFGSGTRLTVV.